The rows below give T cell receptor beta chains drawn from one sample of a study of blood T cells in healthy people across ages. MiXCR, applied by TCRdb to the 5' RACE reads, yields one record per CDR3 protein. The sample records under 1,100,000 distinct CDR3 sequences, under 30% being singletons. The same specimen was also included in a second study, on T cells of mothers and their children.

The sample taken for sequencing was blood. The receptors were sampled from a girl aged 2 to 10 in good health. Each CDR3 is given with its conserved first and last residue. Fields, in order: D gene, CDR3 length, V gene, J gene, clone size, CDR3 protein, CDR3 DNA. A D gene is named only where the DNA matches it firmly. Expanded clones are given a class, and other clones once, few, many or no size at all.

NA	14	TRBV15	TRBJ1-5	NA	CATSRDLTGKPQHF	TGTGCCACCAGCAGAGATCTAACAGGGAAGCCCCAGCATTTT
NA	13	TRBV4-1	TRBJ2-1	few	CASSHGAWDEQFF	TGCGCCAGCAGCCATGGGGCCTGGGATGAGCAGTTCTTC
NA	15	TRBV21-1	TRBJ2-3	NA	CASSPTSGVTGTQYF	TGTGCCAGCAGCCCGACTAGCGGGGTTACAGGTACGCAGTATTTT
NA	15	TRBV27	TRBJ2-1	few	CASRPSRDTYNEQFF	TGTGCCAGCAGGCCGTCCAGGGATACCTACAATGAGCAGTTCTTC
TRBD2	15	TRBV12-3/TRBV12-4	TRBJ2-7	few	CASLGGGSTGYEQYF	TGTGCCAGCCTGGGGGGAGGGAGCACCGGTTACGAGCAGTACTTC
NA	13	TRBV20-1	TRBJ2-7	NA	CSARGPGAYEQYF	TGCAGTGCTAGAGGGCCCGGAGCCTACGAGCAGTACTTC
NA	10	TRBV29-1	TRBJ1-1	few	CSVEELPAFF	TGCAGCGTTGAAGAACTCCCCGCTTTCTTT
NA	15	TRBV12-3/TRBV12-4	TRBJ2-5	NA	CASSFRGNTQETQYF	TGTGCCAGCAGTTTTCGAGGCAACACCCAAGAGACCCAGTACTTC
TRBD1	15	TRBV27	TRBJ1-2	NA	CASSLRGQGRYGYTF	TGTGCCAGCAGTTTAAGGGGACAGGGGCGGTATGGCTACACCTTC
NA	11	TRBV29-1	TRBJ2-7	NA	CSATETYEQYF	TGCAGCGCTACAGAGACCTACGAGCAGTACTTC
NA	11	TRBV29-1	TRBJ2-4	many	CSVIQGDIQYF	TGCAGCGTTATACAGGGCGACATTCAGTACTTC
NA	15	TRBV28	TRBJ2-1	NA	CASSFAHRVYNEQFF	TGTGCCAGCAGTTTCGCCCACAGGGTTTACAATGAGCAGTTCTTC
NA	13	TRBV29-1	TRBJ1-2	NA	CSVETIGSGGYTF	TGCAGCGTTGAAACCATCGGGTCGGGCGGCTACACCTTC
TRBD2	16	TRBV4-3	TRBJ2-1	NA	CASSHGTSGYYNEQFF	TGCGCCAGCAGCCACGGAACTAGCGGCTATTACAATGAGCAGTTCTTC
NA	17	TRBV18	TRBJ1-6	NA	CASSPNLVGTQYSPLHF	TGTGCCAGCTCTCCCAACCTAGTGGGGACACAATATTCACCCCTCCACTTT
TRBD1	14	TRBV6-5	TRBJ1-6	few	CASSPTGGNSPLHF	TGTGCCAGCAGTCCGACAGGGGGAAATTCACCCCTCCACTTT
NA	12	TRBV7-9	TRBJ1-4	NA	CASSSFSEKLFF	TGTGCCAGCAGCTCATTCTCTGAAAAACTGTTTTTT
NA	12	TRBV29-1	TRBJ2-7	NA	CSVKNGGYEQYF	TGCAGCGTTAAAAATGGAGGTTACGAGCAGTACTTC
TRBD2	16	TRBV20-1	TRBJ2-5	many	CSARDPLAGGGETQYF	TGCAGTGCTAGAGATCCCCTAGCGGGTGGCGGGGAGACCCAGTACTTC
NA	16	TRBV4-2	TRBJ2-4	many	CASSQVVATGGLLQYF	TGTGCCAGCAGCCAAGTCGTTGCAACAGGGGGACTACTTCAGTACTTC
NA	13	TRBV7-8	TRBJ2-7	few	CASSLAQTSEQYF	TGTGCCAGCAGCTTAGCGCAAACTAGCGAGCAGTACTTC
NA	15	TRBV12-3/TRBV12-4	TRBJ1-2	few	CASTSWREEDYGYTF	TGTGCCAGCACCAGCTGGAGGGAAGAGGACTATGGCTACACCTTC
TRBD2	16	TRBV7-7	TRBJ2-3	NA	CASSLRVAGETDTQYF	TGTGCTAGCAGCTTAAGGGTCGCGGGGGAGACAGATACGCAGTATTTT
NA	13	TRBV2	TRBJ1-1	NA	CASSGNMNTEAFF	TGTGCCAGCAGTGGGAACATGAACACTGAAGCTTTCTTT
TRBD1	14	TRBV5-1	TRBJ2-3	NA	CASGSGQGQDTQYF	TGCGCCAGCGGCTCAGGACAGGGGCAGGATACGCAGTATTTT
TRBD2	16	TRBV5-1	TRBJ2-1	few	CASSLPPTSGLSEQFF	TGCGCCAGCAGCCTCCCCCCGACTAGCGGGTTGAGTGAGCAGTTCTTC
NA	12	TRBV14	TRBJ2-7	NA	CASSQSRNEQYF	TGTGCCAGCAGCCAATCCAGGAACGAGCAGTACTTC
TRBD2	21	TRBV28	TRBJ2-5	few	CASSPNRWTSDDIFPQETQYF	TGTGCCAGCAGTCCCAACCGTTGGACTAGCGATGATATATTCCCCCAAGAGACCCAGTACTTC
NA	13	TRBV5-1	TRBJ2-2	NA	CASSTSDTGELFF	TGCGCCAGCAGTACCTCAGACACCGGGGAGCTGTTTTTT
TRBD2	18	TRBV4-1	TRBJ2-1	few	CASSHPREAGVFSNEQFF	TGCGCCAGCAGCCATCCAAGGGAGGCGGGAGTATTCTCCAATGAGCAGTTCTTC
NA	14	TRBV7-9	TRBJ2-3	few	CASSQNGALDTQYF	TGTGCCAGCAGCCAAAATGGAGCGTTGGATACGCAGTATTTT
NA	15	TRBV24-1	TRBJ2-1	NA	CATSDKRTLYNEQFF	TGTGCCACCAGTGACAAAAGGACCCTTTACAATGAGCAGTTCTTC
TRBD1	15	TRBV6-2/TRBV6-3	TRBJ2-7	NA	CASSYQEAGGYEQYF	TGTGCCAGCAGTTATCAGGAGGCAGGGGGCTACGAGCAGTACTTC
NA	19	TRBV5-1	TRBJ1-4	few	CASSLVDVSGRATNEKLFF	TGCGCCAGCAGCTTGGTTGATGTATCCGGGAGGGCTACTAATGAAAAACTGTTTTTT
TRBD2	17	TRBV4-1	TRBJ2-7	NA	CASSQVGLAGASYEQYF	TGCGCCAGCAGCCAAGTGGGGTTAGCGGGAGCTTCGTACGAGCAGTACTTC
NA	14	TRBV4-1	TRBJ1-1	NA	CASSQLVEGREAFF	TGCGCCAGCAGCCAACTTGTAGAAGGGCGTGAAGCTTTCTTT
NA	17	TRBV3-1	TRBJ2-1	NA	CASSQGTTGSSHNEQFF	TGTGCCAGCAGCCAAGGGACTACGGGAAGCTCCCACAATGAGCAGTTCTTC
NA	14	TRBV27	TRBJ2-7	few	CASSLQGLVYEQYF	TGTGCCAGCAGTTTACAGGGACTTGTCTACGAGCAGTACTTC
NA	16	TRBV4-1	TRBJ2-1	NA	CASSQDKFAGNNEQFF	TGCGCCAGCAGCCAAGATAAGTTTGCGGGGAACAATGAGCAGTTCTTC
TRBD1	15	TRBV29-1	TRBJ2-7	NA	CSVEDQGTARYEQYF	TGCAGCGTTGAAGATCAGGGGACAGCACGCTACGAGCAGTACTTC
TRBD2	13	TRBV2	TRBJ2-4	NA	CASTGLGRNIQYF	TGTGCCAGCACCGGACTAGGTAGAAACATTCAGTACTTC
NA	15	TRBV4-3	TRBJ1-2	once	CASSQAGTSIFGYTF	TGCGCCAGCAGCCAGGCAGGGACTAGTATCTTTGGCTACACCTTC
NA	12	TRBV29-1	TRBJ2-2	NA	CSEDRDTGELFF	TGCAGCGAGGACAGAGACACCGGGGAGCTGTTTTTT
TRBD2	16	TRBV12-3/TRBV12-4	TRBJ2-5	once	CASSFNLRGGQETQYF	TGTGCCAGCAGTTTTAATTTGCGGGGGGGACAAGAGACCCAGTACTTC
NA	12	TRBV29-1	TRBJ2-5	few	CSVSEGRETQYF	TGCAGCGTCTCGGAGGGAAGAGAGACCCAGTACTTC
NA	14	TRBV13	TRBJ2-7	many	CASTNRGEDHEQYF	TGTGCCAGCACCAACAGAGGGGAGGACCACGAGCAGTACTTC